One and the same sample provided the 31 T cell receptor beta chains below, sequenced in a study of blood T cells in healthy people across ages. For the second PCR, which ran for about 6 to 12 cycles, a sample-barcoded 5' primer and a J-beta primer mix were used. Using its own MiXCR run on the 5' RACE reads, TCRdb lists one record per CDR3 protein. The sample has hundreds of thousands of distinct CDR3 sequences; under 45% are singletons. Sequences were obtained from blood. Every receptor here comes from a man aged 55-75 years in good health.

The chain is built from TRBV25-1 and TRBJ2-7; 8 positions agree with TRBD1. The CDR3 loop spans 15 amino acids. Germline CDR1 is MGHDK and CDR2 is SYGVNS. V lost 0 bases, J lost 0 bases, and 1 base stayed unmatched. The CDR3 loop reads CASSEYTGGSYEQYF. The CDR3 region has the DNA TGTGCCAGCAGTGAATACACAGGGGGCTCCTACGAGCAGTACTTC.

The chain links TRBV12-3 or TRBV12-4 to TRBJ2-1; 7 bases line up with TRBD2. The CDR3 runs 15 residues. The J segment lost 3 bases and the V segment lost 3 bases, leaving 5 bases of the junction unmatched. The CDR3 spells CASSLWGGSYNEQFF. The CDR3 region has the DNA TGTGCCAGCAGTTTGTGGGGGGGGAGCTACAATGAGCAGTTCTTC.

The V gene is TRBV12-3 or TRBV12-4, the J gene TRBJ1-1; 12 positions agree with TRBD1. The V segment lost 0 bases and the J segment 9 bases; nucleotides outside the gene matches: 5. The CDR3 runs to 15 residues. The CDR3 nucleotides read TGTGCCAGCAGTTTAGCCGGGACAGGGGGCTATCAAGCTTTCTTT. Residues: CASSLAGTGGYQAFF.

The rearrangement joins TRBV7-2 to TRBJ2-3; the D gene is possibly TRBD2 (6 bases). Deletions cut 0 bases from V and 6 bases from J, with 13 bases between. The CDR3 length is 15 residues. Germline CDR1 is SGHTA and CDR2 is FQGNSA. This chain's CDR3 is CASSLAGERVDTQYF. CDR3 sequence (DNA): TGTGCCAGCAGCTTAGCCGGGGAGCGGGTCGATACGCAGTATTTT.

This rearrangement joins TRBV24-1 to TRBJ2-5; TRBD2 matches 10 bases. Looked up from germline, CDR1 is KGHDR and CDR2 is SFDVKD. The V gene end was trimmed by 3 bases and the J gene end by 5 bases; junction bases not matched to a gene: 8. CDR3 length: 16 residues. The CDR3 DNA reads TGTGCCACCAGTGATGGATCCGGGACTAGCGACGAGACCCAGTACTTC. It specifies CATSDGSGTSDETQYF.

The V gene is TRBV7-2, the J gene TRBJ1-4, with 7 nucleotides matching TRBD1. V lost 1 base to trimming and J lost 8 bases; unmatched junction nucleotides: 7. This CDR3 region has 15 residues. CDR1 and CDR2 (germline): SGHTA, FQGNSA. CDR3 sequence reads: CASSLEGTVAEKLFF. CDR3 DNA sequence: TGTGCCAGCAGCTTAGAAGGGACAGTTGCCGAAAAACTGTTTTTT.

This clonotype turned up a few times. For the CDR3, the DNA is TGCAGCGTTGATAGCGGGCAGGCTCGTACCTCGCCCAAACAAGAGACCCAGTACTTC. This codes for CSVDSGQARTSPKQETQYF. The V and J genes are TRBV29-1 and TRBJ2-5; the match to TRBD2 covers 7 bases. The CDR3 has 19 residues. From germline, CDR1 is SQVTM and CDR2 ANQGSEA. After removal of 3 bases from V and 2 bases from J, the junction contained 21 bases not matched to a gene.

The rearrangement joins TRBV12-3 or TRBV12-4 to TRBJ2-3; D ambiguous. This CDR3 is 14 amino acids long. The V end was cut by 3 bases, the J end by 2 bases, with 9 bases between. The CDR3 DNA follows: TGTGCCAGCAGTTTGGACGGTCTCACAGATACGCAGTATTTT. This codes for CASSLDGLTDTQYF.

Only a few counts were recorded for this clonotype. The V gene is TRBV7-3, the J gene TRBJ2-4; possibly TRBD2 for D (6 bases). This CDR3 is built from 15 residues. CDR1 and CDR2 from the germline V gene are SGHTA and FQGTGA. V was cut by 6 bases and J by 2 bases, with 14 bases left in between. Here the CDR3 reads CASSPSAGPKNIQYF. DNA for the CDR3: TGTGCCAGCAGTCCAAGTGCGGGGCCCAAAAACATTCAGTACTTC.

In its sample, this clonotype was seen a few times. This chain links TRBV20-1 with TRBJ2-7; D ambiguous. This CDR3 comprises 12 residues. CDR1 is DFQATT, CDR2 SNEGSKA, per germline (reference sequence). V lost 4 bases and J lost 2, with 9 bases in between. The CDR3 DNA reads as TGCAGTGCTACCCCGGCTACCTACGAGCAGTACTTC. It translates to CSATPATYEQYF.

The rearrangement links TRBV12-3 or TRBV12-4 to TRBJ2-1, with 9 bases that match TRBD1. The CDR3 is 13 residues long. The V gene end was trimmed by 5 bases and the J gene end by 8 bases; junction bases not matched to a gene: 4. CDR3 bases: TGTGCCAGCAGTGTAACAGGGGGCTATGAGCAGTTCTTC. This gives the protein CASSVTGGYEQFF.

The genes are TRBV20-1 and TRBJ2-1, with 9 nucleotides matching TRBD1. V trimming: 6 bases; J trimming: 3 bases; junction bases outside the gene matches: 6. The germline gives CDR1 DFQATT, CDR2 SNEGSKA (reference sequence). This CDR3 is 14 amino acids long. In DNA form, the CDR3 reads TGCAGTGCCCACGGGACAGGGTTCTACAATGAGCAGTTCTTC. This gives the protein CSAHGTGFYNEQFF.

The V gene is TRBV4-3, the J gene TRBJ2-7; a weak D match, TRBD2 (5 bases). In germline, CDR1 is LGHNA, CDR2 YSLEER. Trimming took 3 bases from V and 2 from J, leaving 14 bases between them. The CDR3 totals 15 residues. The CDR3 DNA is TGCGCCAGCAGCCAGGTCCCCGGGGTCGCCTACGAGCAGTACTTC. It encodes CASSQVPGVAYEQYF.

The chain couples TRBV4-3 to TRBJ1-4; D is undetermined. V was cut by 2 bases and J by 8 bases, with 12 bases left in between. Germline V gene lookup returns CDR1 LGHNA and CDR2 YSLEER. This CDR3 has 14 amino acids. The CDR3 DNA reads as TGCGCCAGCAGCCAAAGCTGGACGGAGGAAAAACTGTTTTTT. Its translation is CASSQSWTEEKLFF.

The V gene is TRBV28, the J gene TRBJ2-2; perhaps TRBD2 as D (7 bases). Germline V lookup: CDR1 MDHEN, CDR2 SYDVKM. The CDR3 has 17 amino acids. Trimming took 4 bases from V and 4 from J, leaving 19 bases between them. DNA for the CDR3: TGTGCCAGCAGTTATGGGGGGGCAGGGGACTTCACCGGGGAGCTGTTTTTT. Encoded protein: CASSYGGAGDFTGELFF.

This clonotype was seen more than once but under ten times. The chain employs TRBV6-1 and TRBJ2-5; 8 nucleotides align to TRBD1. Germline lookup yields CDR1 MNHNS and CDR2 SASEGT. V dropped 7 bases and J dropped 1; count of bases not matched to a gene: 17. The CDR3 runs 18 residues. The CDR3 DNA sequence: TGTGCCAGCAAAAGAAAGACAGGGGCTGCCACCGGCCAAGAGACCCAGTACTTC. Translating gives CASKRKTGAATGQETQYF.

The genes are TRBV5-8 and TRBJ2-3; 7 bases are shared with TRBD2. Germline loops: CDR1 SGHTS, CDR2 YDEGEE. V was pared by 4 bases and J by 2 bases, with 7 bases of the junction left unmatched. The CDR3 consists of 15 residues. CDR3 sequence (DNA): TGTGCCAGCAGCCGGGCGGGAGATTACACAGATACGCAGTATTTT. This encodes CASSRAGDYTDTQYF.

The gene calls are TRBV5-1 and TRBJ1-2; D is undetermined. V dropped 4 bases and J dropped 1 base, with 8 bases sitting between them. Germline V gene data show CDR1 as SGHRS and CDR2 as YFSETQ. The CDR3 runs to 13 residues. CDR3: CASSGNNNYGYTF. The CDR3 nucleotides are TGCGCCAGCAGCGGGAACAATAACTATGGCTACACCTTC.

V usage is TRBV15 and J usage is TRBJ2-3, with 8 positions matching TRBD1. Germline CDR1 reads LNHNV; CDR2 reads YYDKDF (reference sequence). V shed 5 bases and J 6 bases; nucleotides not matched to a gene: 7. CDR3 length: 14 amino acids. CDR3 bases: TGTGCCACCAGCGAGACAGGGGTCGCGGATACGCAGTATTTT. It codes for CATSETGVADTQYF.

This chain links TRBV2 with TRBJ2-5; D remains unclear. The germline V gene encodes CDR1 SNHLY and CDR2 FYNNEI. The CDR3 is 15 amino acids. The V gene lost 4 bases and the J gene lost 11 bases, with 23 bases spanning the gap. CDR3 nucleotide sequence: TGTGCCAGCAGTGCTGGGCAGAGTGTATTGAGTGAGCAGTACTTC. Residues: CASSAGQSVLSEQYF. The full variable domain, its missing parts supplied by reference TRBV2 and TRBJ2-5, is EPEVTQTPSHQVTQMGQEVILRCVPISNHLYFYWYRQILGQKVEFLVSFYNNEISEKSEIFDDQFSVERPDGSNFTLKIRSTKLEDSAMYFCASSAGQSVLSEQYFGPGTRLLVL.

This clonotype was seen a handful of times. The chain combines TRBV13 with TRBJ1-1; D remains ambiguous. The V gene lost 3 bases and the J gene lost 5 bases, with 10 bases spanning the gap. CDR1 PRHDT and CDR2 FYEKMQ come from the germline V gene (reference sequence). CDR3 length equals 13 residues. CDR3 residues: CASSFGQPTEAFF. In DNA, the CDR3 is TGTGCCAGCAGCTTCGGGCAACCGACTGAAGCTTTCTTT.

The chain employs TRBV6-5 and TRBJ1-6, with D tentatively TRBD1 (5 bases). V lost 4 bases, J lost 8 bases, and 12 bases lay in between. Germline CDR1 reads MNHEY; CDR2 reads SVGAGI. The CDR3 loop spans 14 amino acids. CDR3 bases: TGTGCCAGCAGTTCGGCGGGGGAGGATTCACCCCTCCACTTT. Its translation: CASSSAGEDSPLHF.

To note about this clonotype: Sequence at one end of the junction differs from germline and may be a read error. The genes are TRBV6-2 or TRBV6-3 and TRBJ1-6, with 9 nucleotides matching TRBD1. There are 15 residues in the CDR3. Germline V gene data show CDR1 as MNHEY and CDR2 as SVGEGT. CDR3 in amino acids: CAGRPGTGYNSPLHF. In nucleotides, the CDR3 is TGTGCCGGCAGGCCCGGGACAGGGTATAATTCACCCCTCCACTTT.

V is TRBV20-1 and J is TRBJ1-1; TRBD1 matches 8 bases. The V and J ends lost 6 bases and 8 bases, in that order; junction bases with no gene match: 2. Germline-derived CDR1 and CDR2 are DFQATT and SNEGSKA (reference sequence). The CDR3 is 10 amino acids. The CDR3 loop reads CSARTGEAFF. The CDR3 nucleotides read TGCAGTGCAAGGACAGGGGAAGCTTTCTTT.

The chain uses TRBV7-9 and TRBJ1-2, with D unclear. CDR1 is SEHNR, CDR2 FQNEAQ, per germline (reference sequence). Trimming took 3 bases from V and 13 from J, leaving 21 bases between them. CDR3 length: 14 residues. The CDR3 nucleotides are TGTGCCAGCAGCTTTGGCGGGCAGGACTATGGCCGCACCTTC. Its protein product is CASSFGGQDYGRTF.

There are a few counts of this clonotype. The genes are TRBV20-1 and TRBJ2-3; D is ambiguous. CDR1 and CDR2 from the germline V gene are DFQATT and SNEGSKA (reference sequence). This CDR3 is built from 12 residues. V shed 0 bases and J shed 5 bases, with 6 bases lying between them. CDR3 region: CSARDFEDTQYF. The CDR3 bases are TGCAGTGCTAGAGATTTCGAAGATACGCAGTATTTT.

J is TRBJ1-2 and V is TRBV6-1; D not certain. Per germline, CDR1 MNHNS and CDR2 SASEGT. The V end lost 1 base, the J end lost 4 bases, and 10 bases lay between the germline ends. CDR3 length equals 14 residues. CDR3: CASSEVRVTYGYTF. Here the CDR3 DNA reads TGTGCCAGCAGTGAAGTCCGGGTTACCTATGGCTACACCTTC.

Only a few counts were recorded for this clonotype. The chain links TRBV20-1 to TRBJ1-6, with 8 bases lining up with TRBD1. The CDR3 has 14 residues. Germline V CDR1 and CDR2: DFQATT, SNEGSKA (reference sequence). After removal of 2 bases from V and 10 bases from J, the junction contained 7 bases not matched to a gene. CDR3 DNA sequence: TGCAGTGCTAGACTGACAGGGGTGGGATCACCCCTCCACTTT. Translating it yields CSARLTGVGSPLHF.

The rearrangement links TRBV28 to TRBJ1-2; the D is unclear. The CDR3 sequence is 15 residues long. V lost 3 bases to trimming and J lost 4 bases, with 15 bases between them. CDR1 and CDR2 (germline): MDHEN, SYDVKM. For the CDR3, the DNA is TGTGCCAGCAGTTTGCGCCGGGGTGAGGTCTATGGCTACACCTTC. This sequence encodes CASSLRRGEVYGYTF.

The CDR3 region has the DNA TGCAGCGCCGGGACGGGCGACTCTGGGGCCAACGTCCTGACTTTC. The encoded protein is CSAGTGDSGANVLTF. The J gene is TRBJ2-6, the V gene TRBV29-1; D is perhaps TRBD1 or TRBD2 (5 bases each). Germline CDR1 is SQVTM and CDR2 is ANQGSEA. V was cut by 7 bases and J by 0 bases, with 13 bases left in between. The CDR3 length is 15 residues.

The V call is TRBV30, the J call TRBJ2-7; D ambiguous. The CDR3 length is 13 residues. From germline, CDR1 is GTSNPN and CDR2 SVGIG (reference sequence). V lost 1 base and J lost 0, with 7 bases in between. The CDR3 bases are TGTGCCTGGAGTGAGGGCAACTCCTACGAGCAGTACTTC. Protein: CAWSEGNSYEQYF.